This T cell receptor (beta chain) came from a study of cytomegalovirus exposure and HLA in healthy donors. Study-wide points: Immune exposure information comprised only CMV serostatus. Cytomegalovirus association was assigned to approximately 180 TCR beta chains. Later analysis placed DRB1 highest and HLA-C lowest in TCR association rates, which differed by HLA locus. Some V segments, including TRBV6-2 and TRBV6-3, were excluded as indistinguishable.

The CDR3 covers 12 residues. Trimming took off 11 bases at V and 5 bases at J, with 15 bases between the two ends. Germline assignment: CDR1 SNHLY and CDR2 FYNNEI. To note about this clone: The target antigen is unknown.

Vbeta (60) and Jbeta (13) primers were used in the PCR. The protocol was immunoSEQ multiplex PCR, while the TCRdb copy is restricted to in-frame clones and leaves out a portion. The sample holds fewer than 250,000 clones, around 79% seen once. This chain joins TRBV2 and TRBJ1-1; unclear D gene. Source material: PBMCs. The TCR sequence derives from a man between 18 and 29 years old in good health and CMV-seronegative. The CDR3 region is CAAYRVSTEAFF. The CDR3 nucleotides are TGTGCCGCCTACCGGGTTAGTACTGAAGCTTTCTTT. The complete variable domain, with remaining parts taken from reference TRBV2 and TRBJ1-1, reads EPEVTQTPSHQVTQMGQEVILRCVPISNHLYFYWYRQILGQKVEFLVSFYNNEISEKSEIFDDQFSVERPDGSNFTLKIRSTKLEDSAMYFCAAYRVSTEAFFGQGTRLTVV.